This TCR beta chain was profiled in a study of early T cells in non-severe SARS-CoV-2 infection (dated by TCRdb to the early 2020s). With respect to the entire study: Because TCR sequencing was done on bulk RNA from unsorted whole blood, the alpha and beta chains could not be paired.

The study was a case-control design nested within a healthcare worker cohort in London, UK, with weekly nasopharyngeal swab PCR tests and blood sampling. Between 23 and 31 March 2020, the week of the UK lockdown, healthcare workers were enrolled and then followed up weekly for as long as 16 weeks. The full study reports these points: VDJdb matching was skewed toward anti-spike CD8 responses and likely underestimated virus-specific expansions by missing private and CD4 specificities.

Receptor libraries were prepared by 5' RACE. The listed sequencing device is NextSeq 500. The TCR library protocol attached unique molecular identifiers to individual cDNA molecules to correct for sequencing error and PCR bias. Both TCR alpha and beta chains were sequenced, and tight co-correlation was observed between alpha and beta sequence abundances in each sample. In the original analysis: V gene, J gene and CDR3 annotation of TCR sequences was performed with Decombinator V4. Expanded TCRs were defined as changing significantly between any two time points under a Poisson model with p below 0.0001. TCR abundances were normalised to the total number of TCRs sequenced per sample and expressed as counts per million. MAIT TCRs were defined by TRAV1-2 paired with TRAJ12, TRAJ20 or TRAJ33, and iNKT TCRs by TRAV10 paired with TRAJ18. VDJdb, accessed 1 November 2021, was searched for CMV, EBV and SARS-CoV-2 annotated TCRs, with TCRs annotated for multiple antigens excluded. TCRdb reprocessed the public reads (quality trimming at Q25 with fastp, clone calling with MiXCR) and kept in-frame beta chains. Each CDR3 protein gets just one entry, which takes the most common genes and DNA from the rows behind it. The V and J calls and clone size are TCRdb's, not the authors'. The sample table records 45,000 to 60,000 distinct CDR3 sequences; approximately 9.7% of these occur just once. Of the sample, more than 20% is held by the ten largest clones.

Deletion took 3 bases off V and 0 bases off J, with a span of 3 bases between the germline ends. The CDR3 covers 14 residues, taking in both the cysteine and the phenylalanine. The DNA shown is the 42-base CDR3, in frame from base 1. The CDR1 and CDR2 encoded by the germline V gene are MNHNS and SASEGT. This clonotype turned up a few times. It has no known antigen specificity. No clone much larger than this one lies a single base away; base qualities are absent. The sequence derives from an adult who was a healthcare worker with PCR-confirmed SARS-CoV-2 infection or an uninfected control (not recorded which). The chain is made from TRBV6-1 and TRBJ2-6, with the D gene not confidently named. What was sequenced was whole blood. The CDR3 has the sequence CASSDVSGANVLTF. The DNA sequence is as follows: TGTGCCAGCAGTGACGTCTCTGGGGCCAACGTCCTGACTTTC.